The 9 T cell receptor beta chains given below trace back to one sample, sequenced in a study of T cell responses to AZD1222 COVID-19 vaccine. Assay: immunoSEQ multiplex PCR; the TCRdb copy retains only in-frame clones and omits some. The sample contains approximately 150,000 clones, 90% of which appear only once. Sequenced here: peripheral blood, sampled 28 days after the second dose of the MenACWY control vaccine. The source is an adult who received the MenACWY meningococcal vaccine as a control.

The gene calls are TRBV7-2 and TRBJ1-3, with D unresolved. The CDR3 runs 16 residues. Germline-derived CDR1 and CDR2 are SGHTA and FQGNSA. V was pared by 1 base and J by 0 bases, with 10 bases between. CDR3 bases: TGTGCCAGCAGCTTAGTTCGGAGGAGCTCTGGAAACACCATATATTTT. Amino acids: CASSLVRRSSGNTIYF.

The rearrangement links TRBV3-1 (or the pseudogene TRBV3-2) to TRBJ1-5, with a weak D call TRBD1 (6 bases). There are 16 residues in the CDR3. The V end lost 3 bases, the J end lost 2 bases, and 14 bases lay between the germline ends. Germline-derived CDR1 and CDR2 are LGHDT and YNNKEL (reference sequence). CDR3 protein: CASSHSGASGNQPQHF. CDR3 sequence (DNA): TGTGCCAGCAGCCACTCAGGGGCAAGTGGCAATCAGCCCCAGCATTTT.

The chain links TRBV10-3 to TRBJ2-7, with D possibly TRBD1 on 6 matching bases. Trimming cost V 6 bases and J 1 base, with 13 bases left between them. Germline loops: CDR1 ENHRY, CDR2 SYGVKD. There are 14 residues in the CDR3. CDR3 DNA sequence: TGTGCCATCAGACAGAACAGGGAGTCCTACGAGCAGTACTTC. This encodes CAIRQNRESYEQYF.

The genes are TRBV5-4 and TRBJ2-5; the D is unclear. Trimming left V 0 bases short and J 2 bases short, with 5 bases between. Per germline, CDR1 SGHNT and CDR2 YYREEE (reference sequence). This CDR3 contains 13 residues. DNA of the CDR3: TGTGCCAGCAGCTTGGCGAATCAAGAGACCCAGTACTTC. Its translation: CASSLANQETQYF.

The chain carries TRBV20-1 and TRBJ2-1, with D hard to call. There are 8 residues in the CDR3. Germline V gives CDR1 DFQATT, CDR2 SNEGSKA (reference sequence). V was shortened by 7 bases and J by 6 bases, with 1 base between the two germline ends. The CDR3 here is CSVNEQFF. CDR3 DNA sequence: TGCAGTGTCAATGAGCAGTTCTTC.

The chain carries TRBV6-5 and TRBJ2-7; no reliable D call. Per the germline V gene, CDR1 is MNHEY and CDR2 is SVGAGI. The CDR3 covers 15 residues. V lost 0 bases to trimming and J lost 1 base, with 10 bases between them. CDR3 sequence reads: CASSYSQALSYEQYF. As DNA, the CDR3 is TGTGCCAGCAGTTACTCCCAGGCTCTATCCTACGAGCAGTACTTC.

The V call is TRBV4-3, the J call TRBJ2-7; D unclear. V lost 0 bases and J lost 2, with 8 bases in between. The CDR3 sequence is 14 residues long. Germline lookup yields CDR1 LGHNA and CDR2 YSLEER. The CDR3 DNA is TGCGCCAGCAGCCAAGATTTAGGCCCCTACGAGCAGTACTTC. Translation gives CASSQDLGPYEQYF.

The rearrangement joins TRBV7-9 to TRBJ1-1; 8 bases are a match to TRBD1. Trimming cost V 5 bases and J 4 bases; bases outside gene matches: 9. Germline V gene lookup returns CDR1 SEHNR and CDR2 FQNEAQ (reference sequence). This CDR3 contains 15 residues. The CDR3 nucleotides are TGTGCCAGCAGCGAACACAGGGGGATAAGCACTGAAGCTTTCTTT. This translates into CASSEHRGISTEAFF.

The V call is TRBV6-1, the J call TRBJ2-3, with unresolved D. Trimming left V 2 bases short and J 6 bases short, with 6 bases between. CDR3 length: 12 amino acids. Germline V gives CDR1 MNHNS, CDR2 SASEGT. CDR3 loop: CASSEYADTQYF. In DNA form, the CDR3 reads TGTGCCAGCAGTGAATATGCGGATACGCAGTATTTT.